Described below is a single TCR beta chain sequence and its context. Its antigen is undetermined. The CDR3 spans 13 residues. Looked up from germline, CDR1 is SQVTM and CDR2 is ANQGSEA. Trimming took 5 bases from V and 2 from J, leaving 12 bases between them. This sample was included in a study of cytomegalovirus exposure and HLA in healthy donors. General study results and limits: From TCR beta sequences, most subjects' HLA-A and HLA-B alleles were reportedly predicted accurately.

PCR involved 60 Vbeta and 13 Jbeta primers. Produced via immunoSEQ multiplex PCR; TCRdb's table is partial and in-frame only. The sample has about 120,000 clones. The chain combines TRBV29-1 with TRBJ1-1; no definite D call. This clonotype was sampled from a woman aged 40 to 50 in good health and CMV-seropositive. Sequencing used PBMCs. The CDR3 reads CSVIGRLNTEAFF. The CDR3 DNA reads TGCAGCGTTATAGGGAGGTTAAACACTGAAGCTTTCTTT.